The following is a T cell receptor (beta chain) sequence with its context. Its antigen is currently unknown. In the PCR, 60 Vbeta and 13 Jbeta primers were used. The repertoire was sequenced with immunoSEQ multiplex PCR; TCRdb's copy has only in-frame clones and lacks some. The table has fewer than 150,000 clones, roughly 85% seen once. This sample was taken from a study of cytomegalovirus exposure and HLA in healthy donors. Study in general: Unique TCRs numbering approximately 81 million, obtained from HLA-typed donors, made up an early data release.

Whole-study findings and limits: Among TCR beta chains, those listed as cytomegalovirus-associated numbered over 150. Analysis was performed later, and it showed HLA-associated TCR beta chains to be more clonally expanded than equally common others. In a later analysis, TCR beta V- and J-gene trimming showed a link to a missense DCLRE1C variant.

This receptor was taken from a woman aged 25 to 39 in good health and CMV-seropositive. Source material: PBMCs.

The CDR3 DNA sequence: TGTGCCACCAGCAGAGGGGATGTGAGGGGGGGTGGCTATGGCTACACCTTC. It encodes CATSRGDVRGGGYGYTF. This sequence joins TRBV15 and TRBJ1-2; possibly TRBD1 for D (6 bases). There are 17 residues in the CDR3. In germline, CDR1 is LNHNV, CDR2 YYDKDF (reference sequence). V was trimmed by 1 base and J by 4 bases, leaving 19 bases between them.